One and the same sample provided the 5 T cell receptor beta chains below, sequenced in a study of T cell responses to AZD1222 COVID-19 vaccine. Assay used: immunoSEQ multiplex PCR; TCRdb lists only in-frame clones, some missing. The sample lists 120,000 to 150,000 clones; more than 75% were seen once. The sequencing here drew on peripheral blood, taken on day 0 of AZD1222 vaccination. The receptors were gathered from an adult in good health.

The V call is TRBV10-2, the J call TRBJ1-6; tentatively, D is TRBD1 (5 bases). The CDR3 spans 15 residues. Germline CDR1 reads WSHSY; CDR2 reads SAAADI. V dropped 2 bases and J dropped 7 bases, with 12 bases sitting between them. The CDR3 region has the DNA TGCGCCAGCAGTGAGGGATCAGGGCCCAATTCACCCCTCCACTTT. This sequence encodes CASSEGSGPNSPLHF.

V is TRBV2 and J is TRBJ1-2; 11 bases fit TRBD1. CDR3 length: 15 amino acids. CDR1 and CDR2 from the germline V gene are SNHLY and FYNNEI. V was clipped by 0 bases and J by 4 bases; unmatched bases: 1. This chain's CDR3 is CASSEAGQGVYGYTF. The CDR3 nucleotides are TGTGCCAGCAGTGAAGCGGGACAGGGGGTCTATGGCTACACCTTC.

The J gene is TRBJ1-2, the V gene TRBV28; TRBD1 agrees at 7 bases. This CDR3 has 14 amino acids. With V trimmed by 5 bases and J by 5 bases, 8 bases remained unmatched. Germline values: CDR1 MDHEN, CDR2 SYDVKM. The CDR3 spells CASSDGQALYGYTF. CDR3 DNA: TGTGCCAGCAGTGACGGACAGGCCTTATATGGCTACACCTTC.

This chain links TRBV2 with TRBJ1-1; D may be TRBD1 (6 bases). This CDR3 has 14 residues. V was pared by 8 bases and J by 4 bases, with 17 bases between. Germline lookup yields CDR1 SNHLY and CDR2 FYNNEI. The CDR3 sequence: CASGRRGMSTEAFF. The CDR3 DNA reads as TGTGCCAGCGGACGCAGGGGCATGAGCACTGAAGCTTTCTTT.

The DNA for the CDR3 is TGTGCCAGCAGCCAAGATCGGGAATTAAAGTTCGAAAAACTGTTTTTT. Residues: CASSQDRELKFEKLFF. The chain couples TRBV14 to TRBJ1-4; the D is unclear. The germline V gene has CDR1 SGHDN and CDR2 FVKESK. This CDR3 comprises 16 residues. Trimming took 0 bases from V and 8 from J, leaving 16 bases between them.